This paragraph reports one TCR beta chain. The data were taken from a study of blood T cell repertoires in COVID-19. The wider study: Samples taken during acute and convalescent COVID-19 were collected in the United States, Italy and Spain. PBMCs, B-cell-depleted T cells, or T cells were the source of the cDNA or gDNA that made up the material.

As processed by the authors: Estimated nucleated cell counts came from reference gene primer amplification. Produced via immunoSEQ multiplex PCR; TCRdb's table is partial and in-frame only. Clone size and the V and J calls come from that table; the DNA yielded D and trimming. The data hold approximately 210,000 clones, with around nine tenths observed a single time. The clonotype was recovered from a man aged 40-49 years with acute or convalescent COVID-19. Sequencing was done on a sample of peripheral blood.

The CDR3 sequence is CASTRGGTGNDEQYF. The DNA for the CDR3 is TGTGCCAGCACTCGGGGCGGGACAGGGAACGACGAGCAGTACTTC. This sequence joins TRBV2 and TRBJ2-7; 9 bases align to TRBD1. The CDR3 is 15 residues long. V shed 7 bases, J shed 5 bases, and the junction held 12 bases outside the gene matches. Germline V lookup: CDR1 SNHLY, CDR2 FYNNEI.